Sequencing of this TCR beta chain was carried out in a study of monozygotic twins with inflammatory bowel disease. General study findings and limits: Healthy twins shared more clonotypes with others than IBD patients, most markedly active ones. Healthy co-twins exceeded IBD patients in TCRbeta diversity as measured by inverse Simpson.

Template switching was used to attach UMIs, which incorporated a 6-nucleotide sample barcode. No DNA is given; TCRdb re-called the 5' RACE reads and lists each CDR3 protein once. The listing records some 200,000 distinct CDR3 sequences. For this clonotype: Its antigen is not known.

Every donor provided one blood sample measuring about 2.3 ml. This TCR was sampled from a human donor with ulcerative colitis or Crohn's disease, or a healthy co-twin of an affected twin (not recorded which). The sequenced sample consisted of blood.

CDR3 in amino acids: CAPPRILYICFYEQYF. This chain connects TRBV3-1 to TRBJ2-7; TCRdb lists TRBD2, though no DNA is available to test this call. The V gene's germline CDR1 is LGHDT and CDR2 YNNKEL (reference sequence). The CDR3 runs to 16 residues.